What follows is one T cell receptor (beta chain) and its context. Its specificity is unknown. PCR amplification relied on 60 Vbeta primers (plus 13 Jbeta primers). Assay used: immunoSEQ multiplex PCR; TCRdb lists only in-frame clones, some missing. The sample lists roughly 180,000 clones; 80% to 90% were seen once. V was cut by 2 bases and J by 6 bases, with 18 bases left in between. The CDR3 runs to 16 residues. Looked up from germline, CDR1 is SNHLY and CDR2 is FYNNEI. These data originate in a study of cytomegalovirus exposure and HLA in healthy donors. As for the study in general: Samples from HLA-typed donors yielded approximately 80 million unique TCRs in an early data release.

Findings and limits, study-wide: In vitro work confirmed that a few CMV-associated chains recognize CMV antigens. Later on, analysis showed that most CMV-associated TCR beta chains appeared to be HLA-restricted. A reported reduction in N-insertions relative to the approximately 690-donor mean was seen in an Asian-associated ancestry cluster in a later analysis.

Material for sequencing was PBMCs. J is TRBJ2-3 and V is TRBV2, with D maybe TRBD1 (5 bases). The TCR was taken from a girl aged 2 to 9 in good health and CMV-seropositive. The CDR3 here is CASSELRGGVGDTQYF. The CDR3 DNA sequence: TGTGCCAGCAGTGAATTAAGGGGCGGTGTAGGGGATACGCAGTATTTT.